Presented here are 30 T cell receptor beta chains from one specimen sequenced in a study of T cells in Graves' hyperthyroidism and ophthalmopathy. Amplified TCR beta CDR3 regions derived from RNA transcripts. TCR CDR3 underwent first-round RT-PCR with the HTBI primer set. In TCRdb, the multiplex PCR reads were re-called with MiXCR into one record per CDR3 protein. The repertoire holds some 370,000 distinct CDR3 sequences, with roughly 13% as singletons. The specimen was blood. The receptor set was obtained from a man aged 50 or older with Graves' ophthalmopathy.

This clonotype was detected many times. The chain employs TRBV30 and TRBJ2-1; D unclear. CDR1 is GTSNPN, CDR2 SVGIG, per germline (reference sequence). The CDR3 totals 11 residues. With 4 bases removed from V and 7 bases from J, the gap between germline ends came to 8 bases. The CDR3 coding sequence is TGTGCCTGGACCCAGGAAAATGAGCAGTTCTTC. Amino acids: CAWTQENEQFF.

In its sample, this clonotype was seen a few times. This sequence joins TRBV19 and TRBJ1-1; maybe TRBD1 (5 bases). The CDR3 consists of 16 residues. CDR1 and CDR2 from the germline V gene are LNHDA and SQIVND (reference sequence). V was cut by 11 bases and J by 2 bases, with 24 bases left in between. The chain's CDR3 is CAPRPDRSSGNTEAFF. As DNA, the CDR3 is TGTGCCCCACGCCCCGACAGATCATCTGGTAACACTGAAGCTTTCTTT.

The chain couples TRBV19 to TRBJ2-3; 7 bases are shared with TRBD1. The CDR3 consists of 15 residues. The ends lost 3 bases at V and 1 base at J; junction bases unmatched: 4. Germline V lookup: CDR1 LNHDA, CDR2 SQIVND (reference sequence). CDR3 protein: CASSIGTVGTDTQYF. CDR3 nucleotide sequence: TGTGCCAGTAGTATTGGGACAGTCGGCACAGATACGCAGTATTTT.

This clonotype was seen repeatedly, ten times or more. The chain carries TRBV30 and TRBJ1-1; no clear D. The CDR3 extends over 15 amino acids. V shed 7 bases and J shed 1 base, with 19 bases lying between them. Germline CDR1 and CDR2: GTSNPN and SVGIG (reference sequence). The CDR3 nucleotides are TGTGCCTCCCGGCCCTTCCTGATATCGAACACTGAAGCTTTCTTT. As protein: CASRPFLISNTEAFF.

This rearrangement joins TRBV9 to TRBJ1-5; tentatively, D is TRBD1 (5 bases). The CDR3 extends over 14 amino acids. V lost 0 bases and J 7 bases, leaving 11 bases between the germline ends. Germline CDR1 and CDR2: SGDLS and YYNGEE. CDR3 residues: CASSVAGSGQPQHF. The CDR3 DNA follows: TGTGCCAGCAGCGTAGCAGGGTCTGGACAGCCCCAGCATTTT.

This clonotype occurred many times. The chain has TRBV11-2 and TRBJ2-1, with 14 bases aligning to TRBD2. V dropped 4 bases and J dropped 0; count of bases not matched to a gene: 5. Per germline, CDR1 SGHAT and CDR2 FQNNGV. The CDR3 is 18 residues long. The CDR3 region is CASSSGLAGASSYNEQFF. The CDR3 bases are TGTGCCAGCAGCTCGGGACTAGCGGGAGCGAGCTCCTACAATGAGCAGTTCTTC.

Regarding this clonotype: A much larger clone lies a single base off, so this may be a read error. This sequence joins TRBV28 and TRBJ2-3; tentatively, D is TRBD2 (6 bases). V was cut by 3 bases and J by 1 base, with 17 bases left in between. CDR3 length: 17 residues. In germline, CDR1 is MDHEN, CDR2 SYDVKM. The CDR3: CASSFFGGLGRTDTQYF. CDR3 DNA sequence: TGTGCCAGCAGTTTTTTTGGGGGGTTAGGACGCACAGATACGCAGTATTTT.

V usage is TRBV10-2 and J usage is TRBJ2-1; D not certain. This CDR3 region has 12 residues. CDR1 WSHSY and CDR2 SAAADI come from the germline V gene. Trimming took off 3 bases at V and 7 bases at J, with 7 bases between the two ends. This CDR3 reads CASSDPSNEQFF. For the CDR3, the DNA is TGCGCCAGCAGTGATCCGAGTAATGAGCAGTTCTTC.

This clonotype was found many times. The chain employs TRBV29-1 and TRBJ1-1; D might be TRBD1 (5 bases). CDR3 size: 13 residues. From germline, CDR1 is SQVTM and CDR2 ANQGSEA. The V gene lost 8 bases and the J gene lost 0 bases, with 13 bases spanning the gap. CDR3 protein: CSSGQGMNTEAFF. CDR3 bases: TGCAGCTCGGGTCAGGGAATGAACACTGAAGCTTTCTTT.

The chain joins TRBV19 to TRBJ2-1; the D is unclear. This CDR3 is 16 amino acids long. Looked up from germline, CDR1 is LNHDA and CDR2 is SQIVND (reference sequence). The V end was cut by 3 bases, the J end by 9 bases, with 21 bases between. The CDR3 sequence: CASSMPLLATLGEQFF. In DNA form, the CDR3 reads TGTGCCAGTAGTATGCCCCTGCTCGCCACTTTGGGTGAGCAGTTCTTC.

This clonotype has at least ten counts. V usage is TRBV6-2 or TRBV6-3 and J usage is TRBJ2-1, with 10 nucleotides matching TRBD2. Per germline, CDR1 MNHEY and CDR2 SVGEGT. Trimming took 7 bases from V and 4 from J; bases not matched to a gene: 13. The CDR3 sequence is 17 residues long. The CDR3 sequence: CASTSRASGRFYNEQFF. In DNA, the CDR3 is TGTGCCAGCACCTCCCGGGCTAGCGGGAGATTTTACAATGAGCAGTTCTTC.

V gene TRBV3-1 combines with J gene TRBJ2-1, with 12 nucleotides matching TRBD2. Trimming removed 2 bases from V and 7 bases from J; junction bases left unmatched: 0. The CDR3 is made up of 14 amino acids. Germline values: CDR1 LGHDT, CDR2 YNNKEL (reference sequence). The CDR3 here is CASSQTSGGNEQFF. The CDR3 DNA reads TGTGCCAGCAGCCAAACTAGCGGGGGGAATGAGCAGTTCTTC.

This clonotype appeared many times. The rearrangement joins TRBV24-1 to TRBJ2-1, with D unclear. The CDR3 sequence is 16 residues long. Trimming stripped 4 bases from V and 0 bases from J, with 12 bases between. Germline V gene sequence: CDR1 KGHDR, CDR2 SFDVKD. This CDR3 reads CATSESPGTSYNEQFF. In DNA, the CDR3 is TGTGCCACCAGTGAATCACCAGGCACCTCCTACAATGAGCAGTTCTTC.

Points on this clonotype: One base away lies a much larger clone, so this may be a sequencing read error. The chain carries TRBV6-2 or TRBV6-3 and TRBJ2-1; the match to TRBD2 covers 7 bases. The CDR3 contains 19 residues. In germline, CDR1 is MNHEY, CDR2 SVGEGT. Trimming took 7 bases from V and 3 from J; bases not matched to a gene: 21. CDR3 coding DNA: TGTGCCAGCAATTATCTCAGCGGGATGGGGGACGAGGTCTACAATGAGCAGTTCTTC. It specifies CASNYLSGMGDEVYNEQFF.

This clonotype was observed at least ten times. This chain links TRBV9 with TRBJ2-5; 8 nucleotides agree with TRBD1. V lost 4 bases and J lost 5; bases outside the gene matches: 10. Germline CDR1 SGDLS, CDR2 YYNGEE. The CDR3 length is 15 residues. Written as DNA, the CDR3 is TGTGCCAGCAGCCTTCCCCCAGGGGGCCGGGAGACCCAGTACTTC. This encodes CASSLPPGGRETQYF.

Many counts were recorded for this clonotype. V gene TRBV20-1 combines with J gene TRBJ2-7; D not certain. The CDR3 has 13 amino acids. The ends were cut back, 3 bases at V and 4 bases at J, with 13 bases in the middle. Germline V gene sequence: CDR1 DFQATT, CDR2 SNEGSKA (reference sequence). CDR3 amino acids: CSASQPARYEQYF. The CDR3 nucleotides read TGCAGTGCTAGCCAACCAGCAAGATACGAGCAGTACTTC.

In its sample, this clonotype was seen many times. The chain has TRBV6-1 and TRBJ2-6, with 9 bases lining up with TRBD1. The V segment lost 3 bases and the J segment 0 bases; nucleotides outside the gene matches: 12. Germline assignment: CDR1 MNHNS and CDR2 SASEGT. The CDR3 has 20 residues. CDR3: CASSESLGDRVISGANVLTF. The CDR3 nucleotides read TGTGCCAGCAGTGAGTCTTTGGGGGACAGGGTTATCTCTGGGGCCAACGTCCTGACTTTC.

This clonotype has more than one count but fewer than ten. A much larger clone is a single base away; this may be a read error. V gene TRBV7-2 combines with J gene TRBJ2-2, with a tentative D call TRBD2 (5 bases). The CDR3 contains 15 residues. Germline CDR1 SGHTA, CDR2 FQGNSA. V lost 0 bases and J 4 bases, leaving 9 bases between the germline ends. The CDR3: CASSLAGAVTGELFF. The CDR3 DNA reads TGTGCCAGCAGCTTAGCGGGAGCGGTCACCGGGGAGCTGTTTTTT. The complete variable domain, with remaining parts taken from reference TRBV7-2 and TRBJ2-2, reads GAGVSQSPSNKVTEKGKDVELRCDPISGHTALYWYRQSLGQGLEFLIYFQGNSAPDKSGLPSDRFSAERTGGSVSTLTIQRTQQEDSAVYLCASSLAGAVTGELFFGEGSRLTVL.

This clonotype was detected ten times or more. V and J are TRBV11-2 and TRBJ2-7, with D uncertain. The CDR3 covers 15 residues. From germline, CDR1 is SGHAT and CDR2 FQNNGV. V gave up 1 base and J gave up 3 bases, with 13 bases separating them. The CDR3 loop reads CASSLGTSAVYEQYF. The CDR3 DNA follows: TGTGCCAGCAGCTTAGGTACAAGCGCGGTCTACGAGCAGTACTTC.

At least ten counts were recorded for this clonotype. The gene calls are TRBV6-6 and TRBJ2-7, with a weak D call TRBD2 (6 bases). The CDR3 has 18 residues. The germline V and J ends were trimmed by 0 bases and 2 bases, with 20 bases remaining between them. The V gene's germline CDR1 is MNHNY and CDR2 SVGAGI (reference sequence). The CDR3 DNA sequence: TGTGCCAGCAGTTACTCGAAAGCGCTAGTGGGAGGCCCCTACGAGCAGTACTTC. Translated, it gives CASSYSKALVGGPYEQYF.

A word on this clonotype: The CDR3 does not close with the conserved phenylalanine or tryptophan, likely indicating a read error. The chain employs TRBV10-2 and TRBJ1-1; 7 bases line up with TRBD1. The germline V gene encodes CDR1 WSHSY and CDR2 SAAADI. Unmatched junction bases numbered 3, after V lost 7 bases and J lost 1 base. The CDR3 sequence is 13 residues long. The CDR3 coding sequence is TGCGCCAGCACTGACAGGGCGAACACTGAAGCTTTCCTT. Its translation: CASTDRANTEAFL.

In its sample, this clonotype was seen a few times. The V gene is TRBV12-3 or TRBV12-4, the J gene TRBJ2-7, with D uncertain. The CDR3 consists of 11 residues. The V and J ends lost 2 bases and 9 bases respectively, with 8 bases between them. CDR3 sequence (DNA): TGTGCCAGCAGTTTAAGTTGGGTGCAGTACTTC. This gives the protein CASSLSWVQYF.

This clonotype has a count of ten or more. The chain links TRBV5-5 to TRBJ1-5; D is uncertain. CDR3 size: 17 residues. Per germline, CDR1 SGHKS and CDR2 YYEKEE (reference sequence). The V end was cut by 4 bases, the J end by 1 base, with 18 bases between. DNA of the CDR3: TGTGCCAGCAGCATCGGTCGGACGGTGGGAAGCAATCAGCCCCAGCATTTT. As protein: CASSIGRTVGSNQPQHF.

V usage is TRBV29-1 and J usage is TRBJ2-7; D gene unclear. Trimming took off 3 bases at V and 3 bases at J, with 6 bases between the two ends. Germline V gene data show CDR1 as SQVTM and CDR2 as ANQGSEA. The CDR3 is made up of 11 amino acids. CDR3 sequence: CSVDHSYEQYF. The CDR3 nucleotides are TGCAGCGTTGACCACAGCTACGAGCAGTACTTC.

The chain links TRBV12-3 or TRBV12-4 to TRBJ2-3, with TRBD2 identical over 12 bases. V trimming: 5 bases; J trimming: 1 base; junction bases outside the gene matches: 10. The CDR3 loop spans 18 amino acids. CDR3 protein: CASSPLAGGAYGTDTQYF. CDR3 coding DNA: TGTGCCAGCAGTCCTCTAGCGGGAGGGGCCTATGGCACAGATACGCAGTATTTT.

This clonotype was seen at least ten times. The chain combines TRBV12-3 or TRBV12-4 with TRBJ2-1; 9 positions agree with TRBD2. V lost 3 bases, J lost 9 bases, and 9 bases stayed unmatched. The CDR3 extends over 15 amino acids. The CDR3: CASSFGLAGRSEQFF. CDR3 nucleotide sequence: TGTGCCAGCAGTTTCGGTCTAGCGGGACGCAGTGAGCAGTTCTTC.

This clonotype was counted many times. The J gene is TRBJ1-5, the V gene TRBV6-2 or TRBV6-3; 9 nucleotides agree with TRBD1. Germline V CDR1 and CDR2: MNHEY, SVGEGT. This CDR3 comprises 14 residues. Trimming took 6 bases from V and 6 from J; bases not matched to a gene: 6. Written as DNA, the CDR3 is TGTGCCAGCAGCCCCTGGACAGGGGTTCAGCCCCAGCATTTT. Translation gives CASSPWTGVQPQHF.

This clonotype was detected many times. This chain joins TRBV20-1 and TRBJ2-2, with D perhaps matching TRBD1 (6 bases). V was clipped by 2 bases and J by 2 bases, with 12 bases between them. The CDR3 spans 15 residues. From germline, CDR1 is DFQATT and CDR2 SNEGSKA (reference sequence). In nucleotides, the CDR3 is TGCAGTGCTAGAACCGGACAGTACAACACCGGGGAGCTGTTTTTT. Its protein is CSARTGQYNTGELFF.

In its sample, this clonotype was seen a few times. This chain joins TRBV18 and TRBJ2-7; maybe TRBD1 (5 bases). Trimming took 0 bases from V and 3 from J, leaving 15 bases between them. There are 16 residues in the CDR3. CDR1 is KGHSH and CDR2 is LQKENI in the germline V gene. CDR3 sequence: CASSPPTQDRRYEQYF. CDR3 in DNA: TGTGCCAGCTCACCACCCACCCAAGACAGACGCTACGAGCAGTACTTC.

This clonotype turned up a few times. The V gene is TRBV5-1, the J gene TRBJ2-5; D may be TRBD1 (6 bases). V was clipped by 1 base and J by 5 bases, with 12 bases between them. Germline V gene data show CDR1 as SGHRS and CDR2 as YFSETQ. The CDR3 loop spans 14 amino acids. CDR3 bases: TGCGCCAGCAGCTTGAGAGGGGGTCGGGAGACCCAGTACTTC. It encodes CASSLRGGRETQYF.